Described below is a single T cell receptor beta chain sequence and its context. In the study's own analysis: Amplification from reference gene primers served as the basis for estimated nucleated cell counts. Only in-frame clones appear in the TCRdb table, and some are missing; sequencing was by immunoSEQ multiplex PCR. The DNA was the basis for D and trimming; V, J and clone size are from that table. The sample holds 55,000 to 65,000 clones, roughly nine tenths seen once. This record comes from a study of blood T cell repertoires in COVID-19. Study summary: Researchers got acute and convalescent COVID-19 samples from the United States, Italy and Spain. From T cells, B-cell-depleted T cells, or PBMCs came the material, which was cDNA or gDNA.

The CDR3 length is 15 residues. V was clipped by 3 bases and J by 3 bases; unmatched bases: 6. Germline values: CDR1 SGHRS, CDR2 YFSETQ. V is TRBV5-1 and J is TRBJ1-1; 9 bases align to TRBD1. Sample: peripheral blood. The origin of this receptor is a human donor in a cohort sampled during active COVID-19. The DNA of the CDR3 is TGCGCCAGCAGCTCTCGGACAGGGGCGGACACTGAAGCTTTCTTT. It encodes CASSSRTGADTEAFF.